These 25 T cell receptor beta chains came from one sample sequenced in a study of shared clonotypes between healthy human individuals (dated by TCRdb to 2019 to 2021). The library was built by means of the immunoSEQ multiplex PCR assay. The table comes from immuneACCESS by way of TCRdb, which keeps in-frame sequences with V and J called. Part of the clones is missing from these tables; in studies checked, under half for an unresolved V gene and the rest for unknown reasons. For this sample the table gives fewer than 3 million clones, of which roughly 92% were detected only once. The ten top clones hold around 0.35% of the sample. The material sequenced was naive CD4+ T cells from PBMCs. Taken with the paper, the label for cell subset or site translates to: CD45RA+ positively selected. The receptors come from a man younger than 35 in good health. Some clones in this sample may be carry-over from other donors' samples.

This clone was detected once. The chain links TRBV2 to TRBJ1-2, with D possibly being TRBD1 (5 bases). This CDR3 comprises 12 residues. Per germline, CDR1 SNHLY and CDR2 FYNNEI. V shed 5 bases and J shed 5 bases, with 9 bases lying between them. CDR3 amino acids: CASSIDSYGYTF. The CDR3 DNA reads TGTGCCAGCAGTATCGACAGTTATGGCTACACCTTC.

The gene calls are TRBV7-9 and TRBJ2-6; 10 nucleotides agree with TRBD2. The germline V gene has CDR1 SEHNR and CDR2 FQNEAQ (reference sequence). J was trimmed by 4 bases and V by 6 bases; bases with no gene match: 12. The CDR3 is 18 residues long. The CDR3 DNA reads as TGTGCCAGCAGTCTTTCCCCGGGACTAGCGTTCGGGGCCAACGTCCTGACTTTC. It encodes CASSLSPGLAFGANVLTF.

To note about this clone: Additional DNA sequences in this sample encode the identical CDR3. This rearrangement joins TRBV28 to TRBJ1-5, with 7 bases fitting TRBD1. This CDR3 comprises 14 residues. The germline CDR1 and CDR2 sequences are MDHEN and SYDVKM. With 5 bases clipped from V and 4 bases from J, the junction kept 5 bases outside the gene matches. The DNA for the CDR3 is TGTGCCAGCAGTAGGGGGCAGGGGAATCAGCCCCAGCATTTT. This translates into CASSRGQGNQPQHF.

CDR3 DNA: TGTGCCAGCAGCTACCCAGGGGGCGCGGACATTCAGTACTTC. Amino acids: CASSYPGGADIQYF. The chain joins TRBV7-2 to TRBJ2-4; TRBD1 agrees at 8 bases. The CDR3 covers 14 residues. V was clipped by 4 bases and J by 8 bases; unmatched bases: 7. Germline CDR1 reads SGHTA; CDR2 reads FQGNSA. The full variable domain, completed using reference TRBV7-2 and TRBJ2-4, is GAGVSQSPSNKVTEKGKDVELRCDPISGHTALYWYRQSLGQGLEFLIYFQGNSAPDKSGLPSDRFSAERTGGSVSTLTIQRTQQEDSAVYLCASSYPGGADIQYFGAGTRLSVL.

This CDR3 reads CASSRGRDIDEQFF. CDR3 DNA: TGCGCCAGCAGCCGGGGCAGGGATATCGATGAGCAGTTCTTC. The V and J genes are TRBV5-1 and TRBJ2-1; D may correspond to TRBD1 or TRBD2 (5 bases each). The CDR3 runs to 14 residues. With 4 bases removed from V and 8 bases from J, the gap between germline ends came to 16 bases. Germline V gene data show CDR1 as SGHRS and CDR2 as YFSETQ.

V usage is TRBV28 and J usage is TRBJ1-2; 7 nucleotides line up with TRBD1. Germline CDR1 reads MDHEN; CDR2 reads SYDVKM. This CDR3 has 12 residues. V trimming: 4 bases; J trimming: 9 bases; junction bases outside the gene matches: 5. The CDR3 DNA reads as TGTGCCAGCAGTTCCCTGGGACAGAGCTACACCTTC. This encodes CASSSLGQSYTF.

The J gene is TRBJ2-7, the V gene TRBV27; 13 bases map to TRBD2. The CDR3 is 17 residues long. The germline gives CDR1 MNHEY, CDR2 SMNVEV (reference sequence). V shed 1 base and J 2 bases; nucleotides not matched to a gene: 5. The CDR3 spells CASSLWGLAGIAYEQYF. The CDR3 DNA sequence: TGTGCCAGCAGTTTATGGGGACTAGCGGGGATCGCCTACGAGCAGTACTTC.

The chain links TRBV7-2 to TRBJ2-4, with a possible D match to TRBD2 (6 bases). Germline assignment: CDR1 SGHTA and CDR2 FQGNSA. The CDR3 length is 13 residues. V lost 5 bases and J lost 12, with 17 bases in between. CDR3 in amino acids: CASSPTYTSPQYF. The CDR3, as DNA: TGTGCCAGCAGCCCTACTTATACTAGCCCTCAGTACTTC.

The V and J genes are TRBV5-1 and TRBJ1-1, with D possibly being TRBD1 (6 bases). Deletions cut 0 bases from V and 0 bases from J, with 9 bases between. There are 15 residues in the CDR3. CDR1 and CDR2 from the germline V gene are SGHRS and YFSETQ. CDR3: CASSLGTDMNTEAFF. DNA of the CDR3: TGCGCCAGCAGCTTGGGGACAGACATGAACACTGAAGCTTTCTTT.

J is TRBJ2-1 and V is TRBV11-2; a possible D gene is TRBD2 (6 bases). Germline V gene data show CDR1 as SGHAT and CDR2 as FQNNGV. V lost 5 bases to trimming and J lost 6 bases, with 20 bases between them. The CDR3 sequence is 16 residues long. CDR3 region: CASSARPGVGGNEQFF. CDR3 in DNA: TGTGCCAGCAGCGCGAGACCGGGGGTTGGTGGCAATGAGCAGTTCTTC.

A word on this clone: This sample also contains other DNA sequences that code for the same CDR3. The chain's CDR3 is CAWSGGSPYEQYF. CDR3 sequence (DNA): TGTGCCTGGAGTGGGGGGAGCCCTTACGAGCAGTACTTC. The chain couples TRBV30 to TRBJ2-7; either TRBD1 or TRBD2 may supply D (5 bases each). The CDR3 loop spans 13 amino acids. The V end was cut by 1 base, the J end by 4 bases, with 11 bases between. Germline V gene sequence: CDR1 GTSNPN, CDR2 SVGIG (reference sequence).

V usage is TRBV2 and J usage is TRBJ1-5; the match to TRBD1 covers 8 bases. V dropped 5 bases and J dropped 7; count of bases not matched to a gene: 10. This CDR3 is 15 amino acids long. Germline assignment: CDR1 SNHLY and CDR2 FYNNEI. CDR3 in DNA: TGTGCCAGCAGTTCCGGGACAGGCGGTTGGCAGCCCCAGCATTTT. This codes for CASSSGTGGWQPQHF.

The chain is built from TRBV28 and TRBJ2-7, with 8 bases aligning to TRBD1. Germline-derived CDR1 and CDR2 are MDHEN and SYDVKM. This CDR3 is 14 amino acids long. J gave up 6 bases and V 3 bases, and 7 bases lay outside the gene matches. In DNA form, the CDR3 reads TGTGCCAGCAGTTTCAGGGGGCTCGTGAGCGAGCAGTACTTC. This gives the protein CASSFRGLVSEQYF.

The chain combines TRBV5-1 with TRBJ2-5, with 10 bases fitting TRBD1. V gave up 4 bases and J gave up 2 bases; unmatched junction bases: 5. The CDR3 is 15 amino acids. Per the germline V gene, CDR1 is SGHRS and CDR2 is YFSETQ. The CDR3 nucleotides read TGCGCCAGCAGCGGGGGACAGGGGCCTCAAGAGACCCAGTACTTC. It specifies CASSGGQGPQETQYF.

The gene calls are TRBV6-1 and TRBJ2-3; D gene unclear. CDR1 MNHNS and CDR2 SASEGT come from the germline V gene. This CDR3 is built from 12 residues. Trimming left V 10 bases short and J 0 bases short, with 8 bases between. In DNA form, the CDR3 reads TGTGCCACCAAACCTAGCACAGATACGCAGTATTTT. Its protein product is CATKPSTDTQYF.

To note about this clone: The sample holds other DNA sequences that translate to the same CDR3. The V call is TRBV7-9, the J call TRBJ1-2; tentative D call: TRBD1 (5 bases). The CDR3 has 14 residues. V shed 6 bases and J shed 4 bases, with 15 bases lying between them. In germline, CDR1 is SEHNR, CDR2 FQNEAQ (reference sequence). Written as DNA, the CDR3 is TGTGCCAGCAGTCGCGGCCAGGGACCCTATGGCTACACCTTC. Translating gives CASSRGQGPYGYTF.

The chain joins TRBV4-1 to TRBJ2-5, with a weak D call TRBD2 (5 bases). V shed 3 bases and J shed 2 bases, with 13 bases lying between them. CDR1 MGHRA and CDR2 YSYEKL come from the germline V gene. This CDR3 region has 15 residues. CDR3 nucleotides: TGCGCCAGCAGCCAGGGCCGGGGTGGGCAAGAGACCCAGTACTTC. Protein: CASSQGRGGQETQYF.

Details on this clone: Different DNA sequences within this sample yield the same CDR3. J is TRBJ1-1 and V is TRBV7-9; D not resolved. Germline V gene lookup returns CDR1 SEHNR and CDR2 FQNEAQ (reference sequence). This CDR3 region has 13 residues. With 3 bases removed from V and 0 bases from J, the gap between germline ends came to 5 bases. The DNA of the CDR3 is TGTGCCAGCAGCTTTGGGCTGAACACTGAAGCTTTCTTT. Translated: CASSFGLNTEAFF.

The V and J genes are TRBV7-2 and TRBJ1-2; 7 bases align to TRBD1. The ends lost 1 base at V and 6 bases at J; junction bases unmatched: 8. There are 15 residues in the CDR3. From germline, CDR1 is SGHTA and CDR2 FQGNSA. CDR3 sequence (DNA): TGTGCCAGCAGCTTAGAGGGCAGGGGGTTCGATGGCTACACCTTC. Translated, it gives CASSLEGRGFDGYTF. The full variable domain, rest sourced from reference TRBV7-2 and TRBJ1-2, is GAGVSQSPSNKVTEKGKDVELRCDPISGHTALYWYRQSLGQGLEFLIYFQGNSAPDKSGLPSDRFSAERTGGSVSTLTIQRTQQEDSAVYLCASSLEGRGFDGYTFGSGTRLTVV.

The CDR3 loop is CSVAPTQGTYGYTF. The CDR3 region has the DNA TGCAGCGTCGCTCCGACCCAGGGGACGTACGGCTACACCTTC. The J gene is TRBJ1-2, the V gene TRBV29-1; D perhaps matches TRBD1 (6 bases). The CDR3 is 14 residues long. Trimming pared 6 bases from V and 8 bases from J, leaving 22 bases between. Germline lookup yields CDR1 SQVTM and CDR2 ANQGSEA.

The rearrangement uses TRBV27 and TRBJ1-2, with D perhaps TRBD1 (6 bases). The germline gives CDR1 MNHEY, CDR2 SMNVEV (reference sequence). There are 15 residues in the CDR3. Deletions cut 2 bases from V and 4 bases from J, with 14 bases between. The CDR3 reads CASSLRGAQIYGYTF. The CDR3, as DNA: TGTGCCAGCAGTTTACGGGGGGCGCAGATCTATGGCTACACCTTC.

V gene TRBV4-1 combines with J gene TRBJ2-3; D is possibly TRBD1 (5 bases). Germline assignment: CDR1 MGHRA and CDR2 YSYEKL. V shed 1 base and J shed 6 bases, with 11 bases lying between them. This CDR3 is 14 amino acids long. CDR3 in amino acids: CASSQVVGRDTQYF. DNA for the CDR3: TGCGCCAGCAGCCAAGTTGTGGGGCGGGATACGCAGTATTTT.

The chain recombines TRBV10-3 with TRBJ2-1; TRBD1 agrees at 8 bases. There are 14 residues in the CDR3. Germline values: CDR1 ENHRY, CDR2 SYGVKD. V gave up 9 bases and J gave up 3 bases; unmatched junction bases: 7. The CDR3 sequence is CAIKGQGGYNEQFF. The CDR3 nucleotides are TGTGCCATTAAAGGACAGGGCGGCTACAATGAGCAGTTCTTC.

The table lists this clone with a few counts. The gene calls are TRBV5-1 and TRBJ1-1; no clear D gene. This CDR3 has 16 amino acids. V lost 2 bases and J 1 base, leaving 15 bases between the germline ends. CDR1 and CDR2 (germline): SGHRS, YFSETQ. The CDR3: CASSLPGPHGNTEAFF. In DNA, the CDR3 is TGCGCCAGCAGCTTACCCGGACCGCATGGGAACACTGAAGCTTTCTTT.

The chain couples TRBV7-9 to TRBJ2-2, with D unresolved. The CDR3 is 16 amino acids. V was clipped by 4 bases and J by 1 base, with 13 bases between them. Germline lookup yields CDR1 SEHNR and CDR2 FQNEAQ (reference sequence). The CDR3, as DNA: TGTGCCAGCAGCTCCCGCTGGGCAGGGAACACCGGGGAGCTGTTTTTT. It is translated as CASSSRWAGNTGELFF.